The 20 T cell receptor beta chains below all came from one sample that was sequenced in a study of blood T cell repertoires in COVID-19 (TCRdb year 2020). Library creation used the immunoSEQ multiplex PCR assay. The table was pulled from immuneACCESS by TCRdb, which kept in-frame rearrangements only. Such tables lose some clones; where checked, under half of the loss comes from unresolved V genes, and the rest has no known cause. Recorded for this sample are about 240,000 clones; approximately 84% of them occurred a single time. The ten largest clonotypes hold approximately 3.5% of the sample. Sequencing was carried out using PBMCs or T cells enriched from blood (not recorded which). These receptors all come from a woman in her 40s with acute COVID-19.

The CDR3 sequence is CASSLSGATGSNGYTF. The DNA of the CDR3 is TGTGCCAGCAGTTTATCGGGGGCGACAGGGTCGAATGGCTACACCTTC. This chain connects TRBV27 to TRBJ1-2; 7 nucleotides agree with TRBD1. In germline, CDR1 is MNHEY, CDR2 SMNVEV (reference sequence). This CDR3 has 16 residues. V dropped 0 bases and J dropped 6; count of bases not matched to a gene: 10.

This clone was counted once. The chain joins TRBV3-1 (or the pseudogene TRBV3-2) to TRBJ1-3; D not resolved. Germline CDR1 LGHDT, CDR2 YNNKEL (reference sequence). Trimming stripped 4 bases from V and 3 bases from J, with 10 bases between. This CDR3 has 14 amino acids. In nucleotides, the CDR3 is TGTGCCAGCAGCCTCGACATGGGTGGAAACACCATATATTTT. Its protein product is CASSLDMGGNTIYF.

The chain is built from TRBV9 and TRBJ2-1, with TRBD2 matching over 9 bases. V was pared by 0 bases and J by 8 bases, with 6 bases of the junction left unmatched. Germline CDR1 and CDR2: SGDLS and YYNGEE. CDR3 length: 15 amino acids. The CDR3, as DNA: TGTGCCAGCAGCGTAGGGGCTAGCGGGATCTATGAGCAGTTCTTC. Protein sequence: CASSVGASGIYEQFF.

The V and J genes are TRBV6-5 and TRBJ2-5, with TRBD2 identical over 11 bases. Germline-derived CDR1 and CDR2 are MNHEY and SVGAGI. This CDR3 contains 13 residues. V gave up 6 bases and J gave up 5 bases; unmatched junction bases: 2. The CDR3 sequence: CASRLAGDETQYF. CDR3 coding DNA: TGTGCCAGCAGACTAGCGGGAGATGAGACCCAGTACTTC.

In its sample, this clone was seen once. The chain recombines TRBV19 with TRBJ2-6; the D gene is possibly TRBD1 (5 bases). V lost 8 bases and J 4 bases, leaving 15 bases between the germline ends. In germline, CDR1 is LNHDA, CDR2 SQIVND (reference sequence). The CDR3 is 15 amino acids. The DNA for the CDR3 is TGTGCCAGTCATCCAGGGCCCCCCGGGGCCAACGTCCTGACTTTC. Amino acids: CASHPGPPGANVLTF.

The J gene is TRBJ2-1, the V gene TRBV5-6; possibly TRBD2 for D (6 bases). Germline V gene data show CDR1 as SGHDT and CDR2 as YYEEEE. The CDR3 length is 15 residues. Trimming pared 5 bases from V and 5 bases from J, leaving 17 bases between. The CDR3 protein is CASSHRLVHHNEQFF. The CDR3 nucleotides are TGTGCCAGCAGTCATAGACTAGTCCACCACAATGAGCAGTTCTTC. Drawing the rest from reference TRBV5-6 and TRBJ2-1, the complete variable domain is DAGVTQSPTHLIKTRGQQVTLRCSPKSGHDTVSWYQQALGQGPQFIFQYYEEEERQRGNFPDRFSGHQFPNYSSELNVNALLLGDSALYLCASSHRLVHHNEQFFGPGTRLTVL.

The V gene is TRBV7-9, the J gene TRBJ2-7, with D possibly TRBD2 on 5 matching bases. Germline values: CDR1 SEHNR, CDR2 FQNEAQ (reference sequence). The CDR3 sequence is 13 residues long. The V end was cut by 3 bases, the J end by 2 bases, with 8 bases between. CDR3 region: CASSLDGTYEQYF. CDR3 nucleotides: TGTGCCAGCAGCTTGGACGGGACCTACGAGCAGTACTTC.

The chain couples TRBV19 to TRBJ1-1, with 7 nucleotides matching TRBD1. V was pared by 6 bases and J by 4 bases, with 14 bases of the junction left unmatched. Germline-derived CDR1 and CDR2 are LNHDA and SQIVND (reference sequence). CDR3 length: 16 residues. In DNA, the CDR3 is TGTGCCAGTAGCCACGGAGGCAGTCCAGGGGGCACTGAAGCTTTCTTT. Its protein is CASSHGGSPGGTEAFF.

The chain recombines TRBV5-1 with TRBJ1-2; D might be TRBD1 (6 bases). There are 13 residues in the CDR3. Germline V gives CDR1 SGHRS, CDR2 YFSETQ. Trimming cost V 3 bases and J 1 base, with 7 bases left between them. CDR3: CASSSGHNYGYTF. The DNA of the CDR3 is TGCGCCAGCAGCTCGGGACATAACTATGGCTACACCTTC.

CDR3 protein: CASRSLGDSYNEQFF. For the CDR3, the DNA is TGTGCCAGCAGATCGCTAGGGGACAGTTACAATGAGCAGTTCTTC. This chain connects TRBV6-5 to TRBJ2-1; 7 nucleotides agree with TRBD1. The CDR3 has 15 residues. V lost 6 bases to trimming and J lost 4 bases; unmatched junction nucleotides: 9. The germline CDR1 and CDR2 sequences are MNHEY and SVGAGI.

The J gene is TRBJ2-1, the V gene TRBV4-2, with D tentatively TRBD2 (6 bases). The CDR3 sequence is 17 residues long. Trimming shortened V by 0 bases and J by 0 bases, and 12 bases separated the two germline ends. Per the germline V gene, CDR1 is LGHNA and CDR2 is YNFKEQ. The CDR3 DNA follows: TGTGCCAGCAGCCAAGATATCGGGGGACCCTCCTACAATGAGCAGTTCTTC. Its protein product is CASSQDIGGPSYNEQFF.

The CDR3 loop is CASSQLPGTSAYEQYF. In DNA form, the CDR3 reads TGCGCCAGCAGCCAGCTTCCCGGGACTAGCGCGTACGAGCAGTACTTC. The J gene is TRBJ2-7, the V gene TRBV4-1; 10 bases agree with TRBD2. Germline V gene sequence: CDR1 MGHRA, CDR2 YSYEKL. V trimming: 3 bases; J trimming: 4 bases; junction bases outside the gene matches: 9. This CDR3 spans 16 amino acids.

The chain joins TRBV28 to TRBJ2-3; 7 nucleotides line up with TRBD2. The CDR3 length is 12 residues. Germline V gene sequence: CDR1 MDHEN, CDR2 SYDVKM. V lost 11 bases and J lost 5; bases outside the gene matches: 7. The CDR3 DNA reads as TGTGCCGGGGGGGGGACGTTAGATACGCAGTATTTT. Amino acids: CAGGGTLDTQYF.

This clone showed up just once. The chain has TRBV9 and TRBJ2-7; no reliable D call. The CDR3 is 14 residues long. Germline lookup yields CDR1 SGDLS and CDR2 YYNGEE. The germline V and J ends were trimmed by 0 bases and 3 bases, with 10 bases remaining between them. The CDR3 spells CASSVGDLFYEQYF. CDR3 nucleotide sequence: TGTGCCAGCAGCGTAGGAGATCTTTTCTACGAGCAGTACTTC.

The chain links TRBV5-6 to TRBJ2-1; no definite D call. Germline loops: CDR1 SGHDT, CDR2 YYEEEE. V lost 0 bases and J 0 bases, leaving 16 bases between the germline ends. This CDR3 spans 18 amino acids. Here the CDR3 DNA reads TGTGCCAGCAGCTTGGGTGAGTTGCGGTTAAACTCCTACAATGAGCAGTTCTTC. Protein: CASSLGELRLNSYNEQFF.

The chain joins TRBV7-3 to TRBJ2-2; D is undetermined. Germline CDR1 SGHTA, CDR2 FQGTGA. The length of the CDR3 is 14 residues. V lost 5 bases to trimming and J lost 5 bases, with 12 bases between them. The CDR3 region has the DNA TGTGCCAGCAGCCCACAGCTGATGACCGGGGAGCTGTTTTTT. It translates to CASSPQLMTGELFF.

Here the CDR3 DNA reads TGTGCCAGCAGCTTAGGAGCGGGGCAGTACAATGAGCAGTTCTTC. Protein product: CASSLGAGQYNEQFF. This chain joins TRBV7-2 and TRBJ2-1; 7 bases fit TRBD2. The CDR3 consists of 15 residues. The ends lost 1 base at V and 4 bases at J; junction bases unmatched: 4. The germline gives CDR1 SGHTA, CDR2 FQGNSA.

This chain connects TRBV13 to TRBJ2-3; tentative D call: TRBD2 (6 bases). CDR1 is PRHDT, CDR2 FYEKMQ, per germline (reference sequence). This CDR3 is built from 17 residues. Trimming removed 4 bases at V and 2 bases at J, with 19 bases between. The CDR3 sequence is CASSSNPLGLSTDTQYF. The CDR3 DNA follows: TGTGCCAGCAGCTCAAACCCTCTGGGACTTTCCACAGATACGCAGTATTTT.

This chain links TRBV9 with TRBJ2-7; TRBD2 aligns across 14 bases. Germline CDR1 and CDR2: SGDLS and YYNGEE. The CDR3 has 15 amino acids. With 2 bases clipped from V and 7 bases from J, the junction kept 5 bases outside the gene matches. The DNA for the CDR3 is TGTGCCAGCAGCGTCGGGACTAGCGGGAGTATTGAGCAGTACTTC. Translation: CASSVGTSGSIEQYF.

The chain recombines TRBV20-1 with TRBJ2-1, with 8 bases matching TRBD2. Germline loops: CDR1 DFQATT, CDR2 SNEGSKA (reference sequence). Trimming took 3 bases from V and 13 from J; bases not matched to a gene: 5. The CDR3 is 11 amino acids. The CDR3, as DNA: TGCAGTGCTAGTGAGCGGGGGAAACAGTTCTTC. Translating gives CSASERGKQFF.